The following is a T cell receptor (beta chain) sequence with its context. Germline CDR1 SGHTA, CDR2 FQGNSA. Deletions cut 1 base from V and 3 bases from J, with 10 bases between. This CDR3 spans 15 amino acids. This entry comes from a study of OX40 agonist ivuxolimab in advanced cancers. TCRdb keeps only in-frame clones here, not all; method: immunoSEQ multiplex PCR. This sample has about 100,000 clones, with approximately 90% found just once. V is TRBV7-2 and J is TRBJ2-1, with D tentatively TRBD2 (6 bases). The specimen comprised CD4+ or CD8+ T cells sorted from blood, sampled in a trial of the OX40 agonist ivuxolimab. The source is an adult with an advanced solid tumor such as melanoma, head and neck, liver or kidney cancer. The CDR3 DNA reads TGTGCCAGCAGCTTAGGGGGACTTAACTACAATGAGCAGTTCTTC. Translation gives CASSLGGLNYNEQFF.